The 28 T cell receptor beta chains below come from one sample, sequenced in a study of T cells in Graves' hyperthyroidism and ophthalmopathy. RNA transcripts gave rise to amplified TCR beta CDR3 regions. The HTBI primer set was used in a first-round RT-PCR of the TCR CDR3. Each CDR3 protein gets one entry after TCRdb re-called the multiplex PCR reads with MiXCR. The table lists 250,000 to 300,000 distinct CDR3 sequences, roughly 19% of them singletons. The sample taken for sequencing was blood. These receptors originate from a man aged 45-65 years with Graves' ophthalmopathy.

CDR3 DNA: TGTGCCAGCAGTGCCCGGACAGGGTACTCCTACGAGCAGTACTTC. It yields the protein CASSARTGYSYEQYF. V is TRBV28 and J is TRBJ2-7; 8 nucleotides line up with TRBD1. The CDR3 totals 15 residues. The V segment lost 5 bases and the J segment 0 bases; nucleotides outside the gene matches: 6. Germline V gene lookup returns CDR1 MDHEN and CDR2 SYDVKM.

The chain carries TRBV10-1 and TRBJ2-1; D is ambiguous. The CDR3 extends over 13 amino acids. Germline CDR1 and CDR2: WNHNN and SYGVQD (reference sequence). V gave up 10 bases and J gave up 3 bases, with 13 bases separating them. The CDR3 protein is CATSPDIYNEQFF. The CDR3 DNA reads TGCGCCACCTCCCCTGACATCTACAATGAGCAGTTCTTC.

The chain carries TRBV12-3 or TRBV12-4 and TRBJ1-2; D not certain. V was pared by 5 bases and J by 3 bases, with 22 bases between. The CDR3 has 17 amino acids. The CDR3 DNA reads TGTGCCAGCAGTACCAGTATCGGACTCACGAAGGACTATGGCTACACCTTC. Encoded protein: CASSTSIGLTKDYGYTF.

This clonotype was found many times. V and J are TRBV2 and TRBJ2-4; D gene ambiguous. V dropped 8 bases and J dropped 6 bases, with 14 bases sitting between them. CDR3 size: 13 residues. CDR1 is SNHLY and CDR2 is FYNNEI in the germline V gene. CDR3 sequence (DNA): TGTGCCAGCGGGTCGGAGTATGGAAACATTCAGTACTTC. It is translated as CASGSEYGNIQYF.

This clonotype was found a few times. CDR3: CASSFRLAGGLLDEQYF. CDR3 nucleotides: TGCGCCAGCAGCTTCAGACTAGCGGGAGGTCTCCTAGACGAGCAGTACTTC. The chain has TRBV5-1 and TRBJ2-7, with TRBD2 matching over 13 bases. The CDR3 loop spans 17 amino acids. V was clipped by 2 bases and J by 5 bases; unmatched bases: 10. Germline assignment: CDR1 SGHRS and CDR2 YFSETQ. Drawing the rest from reference TRBV5-1 and TRBJ2-7, the complete variable domain is KAGVTQTPRYLIKTRGQQVTLSCSPISGHRSVSWYQQTPGQGLQFLFEYFSETQRNKGNFPGRFSGRQFSNSRSEMNVSTLELGDSALYLCASSFRLAGGLLDEQYFGPGTRLTVT.

This CDR3 reads CASDTGVSGANVLTF. CDR3 DNA sequence: TGTGCCAGCGACACGGGGGTCTCTGGGGCCAACGTCCTGACTTTC. The gene calls are TRBV6-1 and TRBJ2-6, with D tentatively TRBD2 (6 bases). Germline V CDR1 and CDR2: MNHNS, SASEGT. V shed 8 bases and J shed 0 bases, with 11 bases lying between them. The CDR3 contains 15 residues.

This chain's CDR3 is CASSARTGVGTGELFF. CDR3 in DNA: TGTGCCAGCAGCGCCAGGACAGGGGTGGGCACCGGGGAGCTGTTTTTT. This sequence joins TRBV9 and TRBJ2-2; TRBD1 matches 9 bases. Looked up from germline, CDR1 is SGDLS and CDR2 is YYNGEE. The CDR3 loop spans 16 amino acids. The junction had 7 bases not matched to a gene; V was cut back by 3 bases and J by 4 bases.

The CDR3 loop is CASGLGLGGWNEQFF. CDR3 DNA: TGTGCTAGTGGTTTGGGACTAGGGGGTTGGAATGAGCAGTTCTTC. The rearrangement links TRBV12-5 to TRBJ2-1; D possibly uses TRBD1 or TRBD2 (6 bases each). The V end lost 1 base, the J end lost 7 bases, and 14 bases lay between the germline ends. This CDR3 is 15 amino acids long. Germline V gives CDR1 LGHNT, CDR2 FRNRAP.

This clonotype was picked up a small number of times. The gene calls are TRBV6-1 and TRBJ2-5; 12 nucleotides match TRBD1. Germline values: CDR1 MNHNS, CDR2 SASEGT. The V gene end was trimmed by 7 bases and the J gene end by 5 bases; junction bases not matched to a gene: 5. This CDR3 spans 14 amino acids. This CDR3 reads CASTGTGGRETQYF. CDR3 sequence (DNA): TGTGCCAGCACAGGGACAGGGGGCCGGGAGACCCAGTACTTC.

The chain joins TRBV2 to TRBJ2-5, with 12 bases fitting TRBD2. CDR3 length equals 13 residues. Trimming removed 2 bases from V and 10 bases from J; junction bases left unmatched: 2. Looked up from germline, CDR1 is SNHLY and CDR2 is FYNNEI. The chain's CDR3 is CASSELAGGVQYF. Written as DNA, the CDR3 is TGTGCCAGCAGTGAACTAGCGGGAGGGGTCCAGTACTTC.

The CDR3 sequence: CSVDTVTGGRFGNEQFF. Here the CDR3 DNA reads TGCAGCGTTGACACAGTGACAGGGGGACGGTTTGGCAATGAGCAGTTCTTC. The V call is TRBV29-1, the J call TRBJ2-1; 9 bases match TRBD1. V was pared by 3 bases and J by 6 bases, with 15 bases of the junction left unmatched. Germline-derived CDR1 and CDR2 are SQVTM and ANQGSEA. This CDR3 is 17 amino acids long.

This clonotype was seen many times. The chain links TRBV18 to TRBJ2-7; 7 bases agree with TRBD2. The ends lost 3 bases at V and 4 bases at J; junction bases unmatched: 12. The CDR3 runs 16 residues. Germline V gene lookup returns CDR1 KGHSH and CDR2 LQKENI. In nucleotides, the CDR3 is TGTGCCAGCTCACCCTTGGCGGGAGAGGGCGGGTACGAGCAGTACTTC. It is translated as CASSPLAGEGGYEQYF.

This clonotype showed up just once. Since a much larger clone is just one base distant, this may be a read error. The gene calls are TRBV28 and TRBJ2-5; 13 positions match TRBD2. The CDR3 sequence is 17 residues long. The germline gives CDR1 MDHEN, CDR2 SYDVKM. The ends lost 7 bases at V and 5 bases at J; junction bases unmatched: 13. DNA for the CDR3: TGTGCCAGCACCCGACTCCCGCGACTAGCGGGAGGTGAGACCCAGTACTTC. Translated: CASTRLPRLAGGETQYF.

The V and J genes are TRBV7-8 and TRBJ1-6; TRBD1 agrees at 7 bases. V lost 1 base to trimming and J lost 9 bases; unmatched junction nucleotides: 15. CDR1 SGHVS and CDR2 FQNEAQ come from the germline V gene. CDR3 length equals 18 residues. CDR3 DNA sequence: TGTGCCAGCAGCTTAGTCGTGAGCGCAGAGGGGGCTTTTTCACCCCTCCACTTT. Residues: CASSLVVSAEGAFSPLHF.

This clonotype was seen more than once but under ten times. This chain links TRBV7-9 with TRBJ2-7, with 8 bases identical to TRBD2. The germline V gene encodes CDR1 SEHNR and CDR2 FQNEAQ (reference sequence). This CDR3 comprises 15 residues. With V trimmed by 5 bases and J by 5 bases, 11 bases remained unmatched. This CDR3 reads CASSLSSGGPHEQYF. The CDR3 DNA sequence: TGTGCCAGCAGCCTCTCGTCGGGAGGGCCCCACGAGCAGTACTTC.

This clonotype was seen more than once but under ten times. The V call is TRBV11-2, the J call TRBJ1-5, with D maybe TRBD1 (5 bases). CDR1 and CDR2 from the germline V gene are SGHAT and FQNNGV. V was pared by 1 base and J by 0 bases, with 10 bases between. CDR3 size: 16 residues. The CDR3 DNA follows: TGTGCCAGCAGCTTAGTGGCAGGGTATAGCAATCAGCCCCAGCATTTT. Protein product: CASSLVAGYSNQPQHF.

The chain is built from TRBV2 and TRBJ2-6; 8 positions match TRBD1. The CDR3 totals 18 residues. V dropped 7 bases and J dropped 0; count of bases not matched to a gene: 11. Germline V CDR1 and CDR2: SNHLY, FYNNEI. CDR3 bases: TGTGCCAGCAATCCCGGACAGGGCTCAAGCTCTGGGGCCAACGTCCTGACTTTC. Translating it yields CASNPGQGSSSGANVLTF.

This sequence joins TRBV9 and TRBJ1-4; D uncertain. The CDR3 length is 14 residues. CDR1 SGDLS and CDR2 YYNGEE come from the germline V gene. V lost 3 bases and J lost 0, with 6 bases in between. This chain's CDR3 is CASSADATNEKLFF. CDR3 in DNA: TGTGCCAGCAGCGCGGACGCAACTAATGAAAAACTGTTTTTT.

This clonotype was counted ten times or more. V and J are TRBV5-1 and TRBJ2-7, with 12 bases fitting TRBD2. From germline, CDR1 is SGHRS and CDR2 YFSETQ. J lost 4 bases, V lost 1 base, and 3 bases had no gene match. The length of the CDR3 is 15 residues. The CDR3 reads CASSLIGTSGYEQYF. In DNA, the CDR3 is TGCGCCAGCAGCTTGATCGGGACTAGCGGGTACGAGCAGTACTTC.

In its sample, this clonotype was seen many times. The J gene is TRBJ2-7, the V gene TRBV11-2, with D possibly being TRBD1 or TRBD2 (6 bases each). The CDR3 consists of 15 residues. Trimming left V 5 bases short and J 1 base short, with 15 bases between. Looked up from germline, CDR1 is SGHAT and CDR2 is FQNNGV. CDR3 region: CASSPTGDTSYEQYF. For the CDR3, the DNA is TGTGCCAGCAGCCCCACGGGGGACACATCCTACGAGCAGTACTTC. The full variable domain, in which reference TRBV11-2 and TRBJ2-7 provide the parts outside the CDR3, is EAGVAQSPRYKIIEKRQSVAFWCNPISGHATLYWYQQILGQGPKLLIQFQNNGVVDDSQLPKDRFSAERLKGVDSTLKIQPAKLEDSAVYLCASSPTGDTSYEQYFGPGTRLTVT.

In its sample, this clonotype was seen many times. The chain carries TRBV28 and TRBJ1-5; D is perhaps TRBD1 (5 bases). The CDR3 runs 14 residues. V lost 3 bases and J 1 base, leaving 7 bases between the germline ends. CDR1 and CDR2 (germline): MDHEN, SYDVKM. In DNA form, the CDR3 reads TGTGCCAGCAGTTTTCGGGGGAGCAATCAGCCCCAGCATTTT. This codes for CASSFRGSNQPQHF.

This clonotype was detected a few times. This chain connects TRBV7-9 to TRBJ1-1; D is possibly TRBD1 (5 bases). This CDR3 contains 15 residues. CDR1 is SEHNR, CDR2 FQNEAQ, per germline (reference sequence). V lost 5 bases, J lost 0 bases, and 13 bases lay in between. CDR3 DNA sequence: TGTGCCAGCAGCGGACCCGGGACGGTGAACACTGAAGCTTTCTTT. The encoded protein is CASSGPGTVNTEAFF.

Ten or more counts support this clonotype. The V and J genes are TRBV20-1 and TRBJ1-2; no clear D gene. The CDR3 contains 10 residues. From germline, CDR1 is DFQATT and CDR2 SNEGSKA (reference sequence). The CDR3 sequence is CISSTDGYTF. Here the CDR3 DNA reads TGCATAAGCTCTACCGATGGCTACACCTTC.

Many counts were recorded for this clonotype. The J gene is TRBJ2-1, the V gene TRBV2; 9 bases align to TRBD2. The germline V gene encodes CDR1 SNHLY and CDR2 FYNNEI. Trimming cost V 4 bases and J 14 bases; bases outside gene matches: 6. The CDR3 runs 12 residues. DNA of the CDR3: TGTGCCAGCAGTGTGGCGGGAGGGTTGGAGTTCTTC. Encoded protein: CASSVAGGLEFF. The entire variable domain, with the rest obtained from reference TRBV2 and TRBJ2-1, is as follows: EPEVTQTPSHQVTQMGQEVILRCVPISNHLYFYWYRQILGQKVEFLVSFYNNEISEKSEIFDDQFSVERPDGSNFTLKIRSTKLEDSAMYFCASSVAGGLEFFGPGTRLTVL.

This clonotype was detected only once. The V and J genes are TRBV18 and TRBJ1-2; 12 bases fit TRBD1. The CDR3 is made up of 14 amino acids. Germline V gives CDR1 KGHSH, CDR2 LQKENI. The junction had 2 bases not matched to a gene; V was cut back by 3 bases and J by 6 bases. CDR3 in amino acids: CASSPGQGANGYTF. CDR3 coding DNA: TGTGCCAGCTCACCGGGACAGGGGGCAAATGGCTACACCTTC.

This clonotype was counted many times. This chain uses TRBV7-9 with TRBJ1-1, with D possibly matching TRBD1 (5 bases). Germline assignment: CDR1 SEHNR and CDR2 FQNEAQ (reference sequence). The CDR3 runs 15 residues. V gave up 2 bases and J gave up 0 bases, with 10 bases separating them. The CDR3 region is CASSLTGTLNTEAFF. The CDR3 coding sequence is TGTGCCAGCAGCTTAACCGGGACCTTGAACACTGAAGCTTTCTTT.

This clonotype was seen more than once but under ten times. The chain employs TRBV6-1 and TRBJ1-2; TRBD1 is a possible D gene (6 bases). The V gene's germline CDR1 is MNHNS and CDR2 SASEGT. The CDR3 sequence is 12 residues long. Between the trimmed V and J ends, which lost 3 bases and 8 bases, there was a span of 10 bases. CDR3 residues: CASSDRGAGYTF. The DNA of the CDR3 is TGTGCCAGCAGTGACAGGGGCGCCGGCTACACCTTC.

J is TRBJ1-6 and V is TRBV7-6; tentatively, D is TRBD1 (6 bases). The V end lost 5 bases, the J end lost 9 bases, and 11 bases lay between the germline ends. Per the germline V gene, CDR1 is SGHVS and CDR2 is FNYEAQ. The CDR3 runs to 13 residues. CDR3 sequence: CASSLEDSSPLHF. The CDR3 nucleotides are TGTGCCAGCAGCCTGGAGGACAGTTCACCCCTCCACTTT.